The 9 T cell receptor beta chains listed next were all sequenced from one sample in a study of blood T cell repertoires in COVID-19. Method: immunoSEQ multiplex PCR; TCRdb's copy keeps in-frame clones and lacks some. The sample lists some 16,000 clones, about 89% occurring once. Input material: peripheral blood. The receptors shown here come from a man older than 75 with acute or convalescent COVID-19.

The chain employs TRBV28 and TRBJ1-2, with D maybe TRBD1 (6 bases). The length of the CDR3 is 16 residues. Trimming shortened V by 5 bases and J by 8 bases, and 24 bases separated the two germline ends. CDR1 and CDR2 (germline): MDHEN, SYDVKM. CDR3 region: CASSIPTGPLPFGYTF. DNA of the CDR3: TGTGCCAGCAGTATCCCGACAGGACCATTGCCTTTCGGCTACACCTTC.

V gene TRBV10-3 combines with J gene TRBJ2-3; TRBD2 might be the D (6 bases). Germline V gives CDR1 ENHRY, CDR2 SYGVKD. The CDR3 contains 15 residues. With 6 bases removed from V and 2 bases from J, the gap between germline ends came to 15 bases. CDR3 amino acids: CAIRTAGPDTDTQYF. The CDR3 DNA sequence: TGTGCCATCAGGACAGCGGGCCCTGACACAGATACGCAGTATTTT.

This rearrangement joins TRBV2 to TRBJ1-2; TRBD1 is a possible D gene (5 bases). V was trimmed by 6 bases and J by 5 bases, leaving 13 bases between them. Germline V gene lookup returns CDR1 SNHLY and CDR2 FYNNEI. CDR3 length: 13 residues. CDR3 sequence: CASRTGGSYGYTF. The CDR3 DNA is TGTGCCAGCAGAACAGGCGGTTCTTATGGCTACACCTTC.

The chain employs TRBV19 and TRBJ2-1; D remains unclear. Germline loops: CDR1 LNHDA, CDR2 SQIVND (reference sequence). The CDR3 runs to 14 residues. V lost 6 bases, J lost 0 bases, and 9 bases lay in between. CDR3 nucleotides: TGTGCCAGTAGAACAACCTTCTCCTACAATGAGCAGTTCTTC. The encoded protein is CASRTTFSYNEQFF. Looking up the rest from reference TRBV19 and TRBJ2-1 gives the full variable domain: DGGITQSPKYLFRKEGQNVTLSCEQNLNHDAMYWYRQDPGQGLRLIYYSQIVNDFQKGDIAEGYSVSREKKESFPLTVTSAQKNPTAFYLCASRTTFSYNEQFFGPGTRLTVL.

V usage is TRBV14 and J usage is TRBJ1-4, with D possibly being TRBD1 (6 bases). CDR3 size: 15 residues. V dropped 4 bases and J dropped 5 bases, with 14 bases sitting between them. Per germline, CDR1 SGHDN and CDR2 FVKESK. The CDR3 coding sequence is TGTGCCAGCAGCCCAATCGACAGGATAAATGAAAAACTGTTTTTT. This sequence encodes CASSPIDRINEKLFF.

V and J are TRBV5-6 and TRBJ2-3; D might be TRBD1 (5 bases). The CDR3 has 19 residues. The V end lost 3 bases, the J end lost 0 bases, and 23 bases lay between the germline ends. Germline V gives CDR1 SGHDT, CDR2 YYEEEE. CDR3 amino acids: CASSSPLRTGTTSTDTQYF. CDR3 DNA sequence: TGTGCCAGCAGCTCTCCACTCCGAACAGGAACGACTAGCACAGATACGCAGTATTTT.

The rearrangement joins TRBV24-1 to TRBJ1-2; 7 positions agree with TRBD1. This CDR3 has 14 residues. Trimming at V came to 3 bases and at J to 3 bases, leaving 3 bases not matched to a gene. CDR1 and CDR2 (germline): KGHDR, SFDVKD. DNA of the CDR3: TGTGCCACCAGTGATCCCGGGACAGACTATGGCTACACCTTC. Its protein is CATSDPGTDYGYTF.

The chain combines TRBV12-3 or TRBV12-4 with TRBJ2-1; unclear D gene. The CDR3 has 13 amino acids. The V end was cut by 3 bases, the J end by 2 bases, with 5 bases between. The CDR3 bases are TGTGCCAGCAGTTTGAACACCTACAATGAGCAGTTCTTC. Its translation: CASSLNTYNEQFF.

In DNA, the CDR3 is TGTGCCAGCAGCTGGACAGGAGGGACTAGCGGGGGAGGCGATACGCAGTATTTT. The encoded protein is CASSWTGGTSGGGDTQYF. The rearrangement joins TRBV7-2 to TRBJ2-3; 14 bases line up with TRBD2. The CDR3 contains 18 residues. In germline, CDR1 is SGHTA, CDR2 FQGNSA. V shed 4 bases and J 6 bases; nucleotides not matched to a gene: 12.